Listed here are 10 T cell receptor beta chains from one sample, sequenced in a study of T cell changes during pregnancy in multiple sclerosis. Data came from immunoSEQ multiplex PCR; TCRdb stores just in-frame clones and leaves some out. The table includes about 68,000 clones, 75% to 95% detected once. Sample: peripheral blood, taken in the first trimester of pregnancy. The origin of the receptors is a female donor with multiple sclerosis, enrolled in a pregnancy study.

The CDR3 sequence is CASSTRQGWGNEQFF. CDR3 DNA sequence: TGTGCCAGCAGCACTCGACAGGGTTGGGGCAATGAGCAGTTCTTC. V gene TRBV9 combines with J gene TRBJ2-1; 7 nucleotides match TRBD1. Germline assignment: CDR1 SGDLS and CDR2 YYNGEE. V lost 4 bases to trimming and J lost 6 bases; unmatched junction nucleotides: 10. CDR3 size: 15 residues.

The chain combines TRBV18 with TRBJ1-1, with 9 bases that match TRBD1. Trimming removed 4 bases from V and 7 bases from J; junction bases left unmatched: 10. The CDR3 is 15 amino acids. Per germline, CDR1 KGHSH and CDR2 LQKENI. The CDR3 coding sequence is TGTGCCAGCTCACTGGGACAGGGAAGAGCCGGTGAAGCTTTCTTT. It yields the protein CASSLGQGRAGEAFF.

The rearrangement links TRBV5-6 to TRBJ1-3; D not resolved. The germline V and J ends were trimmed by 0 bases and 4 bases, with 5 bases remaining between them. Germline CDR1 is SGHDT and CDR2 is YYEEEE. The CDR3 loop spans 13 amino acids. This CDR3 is CASSLGAGNTIYF. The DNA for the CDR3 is TGTGCCAGCAGCTTGGGGGCAGGAAACACCATATATTTT.

The CDR3 region has the DNA TGTGCCAGCACCTTGACGACTAGCGGGGGCCCCAAGACCCAGTACTTC. Protein sequence: CASTLTTSGGPKTQYF. The V gene is TRBV7-9, the J gene TRBJ2-5, with TRBD2 identical over 12 bases. The CDR3 contains 16 residues. The germline gives CDR1 SEHNR, CDR2 FQNEAQ (reference sequence). The junction had 12 bases not matched to a gene; V was cut back by 7 bases and J by 6 bases.

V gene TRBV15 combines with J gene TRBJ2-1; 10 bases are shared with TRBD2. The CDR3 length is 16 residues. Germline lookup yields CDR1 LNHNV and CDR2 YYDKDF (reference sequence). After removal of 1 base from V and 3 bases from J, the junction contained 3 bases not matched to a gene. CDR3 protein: CATSRVRTSGYNEQFF. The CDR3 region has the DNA TGTGCCACCAGCAGAGTCCGGACTAGCGGCTACAATGAGCAGTTCTTC.

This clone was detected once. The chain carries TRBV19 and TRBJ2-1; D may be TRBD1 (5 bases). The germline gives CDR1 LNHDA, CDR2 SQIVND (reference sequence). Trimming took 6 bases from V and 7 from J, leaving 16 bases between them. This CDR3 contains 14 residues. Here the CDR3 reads CASSRPANRNEQFF. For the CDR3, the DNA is TGTGCCAGTAGCCGACCCGCGAACAGGAATGAGCAGTTCTTC.

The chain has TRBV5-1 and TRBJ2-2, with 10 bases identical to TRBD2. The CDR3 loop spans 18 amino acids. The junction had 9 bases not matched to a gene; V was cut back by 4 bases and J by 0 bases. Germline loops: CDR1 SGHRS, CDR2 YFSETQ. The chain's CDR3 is CASSPLTSGYANTGELFF. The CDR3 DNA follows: TGCGCCAGCAGCCCCTTGACTAGCGGGTACGCGAACACCGGGGAGCTGTTTTTT. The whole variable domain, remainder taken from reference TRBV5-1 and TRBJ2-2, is KAGVTQTPRYLIKTRGQQVTLSCSPISGHRSVSWYQQTPGQGLQFLFEYFSETQRNKGNFPGRFSGRQFSNSRSEMNVSTLELGDSALYLCASSPLTSGYANTGELFFGEGSRLTVL.

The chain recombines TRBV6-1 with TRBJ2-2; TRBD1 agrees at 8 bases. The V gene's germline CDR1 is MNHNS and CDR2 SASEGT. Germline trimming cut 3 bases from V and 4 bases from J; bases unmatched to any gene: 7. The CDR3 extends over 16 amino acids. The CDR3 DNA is TGTGCCAGCAGTGATCACAGGGGGTTGAGCACCGGGGAGCTGTTTTTT. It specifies CASSDHRGLSTGELFF.

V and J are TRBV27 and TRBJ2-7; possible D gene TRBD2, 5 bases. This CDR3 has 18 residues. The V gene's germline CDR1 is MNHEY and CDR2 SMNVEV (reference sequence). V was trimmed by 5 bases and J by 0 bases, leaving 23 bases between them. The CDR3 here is CASSPAPVAILSSYEQYF. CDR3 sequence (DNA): TGTGCCAGCAGTCCAGCACCCGTAGCGATCTTAAGCTCCTACGAGCAGTACTTC.

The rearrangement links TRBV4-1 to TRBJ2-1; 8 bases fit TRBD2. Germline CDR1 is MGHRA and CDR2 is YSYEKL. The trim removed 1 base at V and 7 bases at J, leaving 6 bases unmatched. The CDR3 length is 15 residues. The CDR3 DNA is TGCGCCAGCAGCCAAGGGGCGGGGGGCTTGAATGAGCAGTTCTTC. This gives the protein CASSQGAGGLNEQFF.